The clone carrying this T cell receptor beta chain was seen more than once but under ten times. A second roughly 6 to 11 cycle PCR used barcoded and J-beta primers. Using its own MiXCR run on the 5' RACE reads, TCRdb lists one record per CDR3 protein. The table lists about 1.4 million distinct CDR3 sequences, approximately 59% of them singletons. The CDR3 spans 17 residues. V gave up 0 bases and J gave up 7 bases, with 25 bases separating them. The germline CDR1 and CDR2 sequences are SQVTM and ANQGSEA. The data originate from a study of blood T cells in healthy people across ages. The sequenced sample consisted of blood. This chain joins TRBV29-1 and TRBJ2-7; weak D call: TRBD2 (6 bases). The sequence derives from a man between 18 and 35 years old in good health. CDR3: CSVEDGGVGQRGNEQYF. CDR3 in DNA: TGCAGCGTTGAAGACGGGGGTGTGGGGCAAAGAGGTAATGAGCAGTACTTC.